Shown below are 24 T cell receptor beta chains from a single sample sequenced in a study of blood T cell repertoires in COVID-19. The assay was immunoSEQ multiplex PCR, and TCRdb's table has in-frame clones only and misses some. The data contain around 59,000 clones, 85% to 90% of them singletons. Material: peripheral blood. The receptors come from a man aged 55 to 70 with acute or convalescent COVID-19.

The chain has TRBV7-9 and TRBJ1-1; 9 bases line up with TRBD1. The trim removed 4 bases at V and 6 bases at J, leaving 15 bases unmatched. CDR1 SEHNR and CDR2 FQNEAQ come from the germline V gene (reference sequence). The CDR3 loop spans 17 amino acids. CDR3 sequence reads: CASSSTWEQGARSEAFF. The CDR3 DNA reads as TGTGCCAGCAGCTCAACATGGGAACAGGGGGCAAGGTCTGAAGCTTTCTTT.

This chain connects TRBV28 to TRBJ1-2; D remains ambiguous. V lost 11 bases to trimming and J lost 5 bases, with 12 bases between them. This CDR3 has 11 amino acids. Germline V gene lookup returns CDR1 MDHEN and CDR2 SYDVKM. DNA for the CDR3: TGTGCCGGATTTGGGGAGTATGGCTACACCTTC. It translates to CAGFGEYGYTF.

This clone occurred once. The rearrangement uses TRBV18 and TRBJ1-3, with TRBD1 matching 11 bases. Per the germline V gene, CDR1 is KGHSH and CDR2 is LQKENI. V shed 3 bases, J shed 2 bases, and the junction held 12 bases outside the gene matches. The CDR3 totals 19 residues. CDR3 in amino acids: CASSPFQDRGLMAGNTIYF. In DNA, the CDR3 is TGTGCCAGCTCACCTTTCCAGGACAGGGGGCTAATGGCTGGAAACACCATATATTTT. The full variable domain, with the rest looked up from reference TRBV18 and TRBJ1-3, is NAGVMQNPRHLVRRRGQEARLRCSPMKGHSHVYWYRQLPEEGLKFMVYLQKENIIDESGMPKERFSAEFPKEGPSILRIQQVVRGDSAAYFCASSPFQDRGLMAGNTIYFGEGSWLTVV.

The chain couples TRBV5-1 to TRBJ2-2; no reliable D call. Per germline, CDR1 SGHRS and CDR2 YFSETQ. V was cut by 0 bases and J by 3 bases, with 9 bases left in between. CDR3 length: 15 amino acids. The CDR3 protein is CASSLESGDTGELFF. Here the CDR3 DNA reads TGCGCCAGCAGCTTGGAGTCGGGTGACACCGGGGAGCTGTTTTTT. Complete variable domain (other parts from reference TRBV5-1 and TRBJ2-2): KAGVTQTPRYLIKTRGQQVTLSCSPISGHRSVSWYQQTPGQGLQFLFEYFSETQRNKGNFPGRFSGRQFSNSRSEMNVSTLELGDSALYLCASSLESGDTGELFFGEGSRLTVL.

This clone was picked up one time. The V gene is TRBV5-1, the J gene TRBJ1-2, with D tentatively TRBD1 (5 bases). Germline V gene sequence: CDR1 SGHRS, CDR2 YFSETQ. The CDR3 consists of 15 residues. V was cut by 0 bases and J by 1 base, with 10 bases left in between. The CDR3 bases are TGCGCCAGCAGCTTGGTACCAGGGTATAACTATGGCTACACCTTC. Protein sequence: CASSLVPGYNYGYTF.

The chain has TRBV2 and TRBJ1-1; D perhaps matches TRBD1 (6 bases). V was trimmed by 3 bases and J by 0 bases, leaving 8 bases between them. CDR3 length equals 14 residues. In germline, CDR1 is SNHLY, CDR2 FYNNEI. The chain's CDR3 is CASSEDSLNTEAFF. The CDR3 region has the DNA TGTGCCAGCAGTGAGGACAGCTTGAACACTGAAGCTTTCTTT.

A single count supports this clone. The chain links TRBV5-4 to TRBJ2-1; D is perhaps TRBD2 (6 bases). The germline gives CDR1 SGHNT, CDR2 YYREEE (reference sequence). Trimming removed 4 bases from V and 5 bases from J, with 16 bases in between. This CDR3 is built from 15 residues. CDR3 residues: CASSPSSELDNEQFF. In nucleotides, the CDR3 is TGTGCCAGCAGCCCTTCTAGCGAGCTTGACAATGAGCAGTTCTTC.

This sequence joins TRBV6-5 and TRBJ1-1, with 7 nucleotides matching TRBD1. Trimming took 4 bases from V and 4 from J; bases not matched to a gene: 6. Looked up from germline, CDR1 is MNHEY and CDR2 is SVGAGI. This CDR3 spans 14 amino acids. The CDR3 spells CASSLTGSGTEAFF. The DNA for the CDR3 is TGTGCCAGCAGTTTGACAGGGTCCGGCACTGAAGCTTTCTTT.

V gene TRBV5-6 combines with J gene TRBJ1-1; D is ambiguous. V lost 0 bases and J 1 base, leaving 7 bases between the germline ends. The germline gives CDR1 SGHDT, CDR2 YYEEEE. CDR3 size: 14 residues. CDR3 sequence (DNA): TGTGCCAGCAGCTTGGTGTCGGGGAACACTGAAGCTTTCTTT. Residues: CASSLVSGNTEAFF.

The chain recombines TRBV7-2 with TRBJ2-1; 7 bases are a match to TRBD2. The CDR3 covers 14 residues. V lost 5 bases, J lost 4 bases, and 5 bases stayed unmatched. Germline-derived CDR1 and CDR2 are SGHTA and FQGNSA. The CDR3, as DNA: TGTGCCAGCAGCCGTCCGGGAGGTTACAATGAGCAGTTCTTC. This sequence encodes CASSRPGGYNEQFF.

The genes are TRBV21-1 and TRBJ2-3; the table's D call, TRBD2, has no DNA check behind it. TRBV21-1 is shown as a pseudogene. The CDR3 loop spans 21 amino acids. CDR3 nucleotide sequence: TGTGCCAGCAGCAAAGAGGGGTTGGTAGCGGGAGGGTTTGGGTACACAGATACGCAGTATTTT. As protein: CASSKEGLVAGGFGYTDTQYF.

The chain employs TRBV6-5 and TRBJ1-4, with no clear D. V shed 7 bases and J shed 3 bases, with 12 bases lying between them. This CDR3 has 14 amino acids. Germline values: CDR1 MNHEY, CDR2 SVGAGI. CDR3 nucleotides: TGTGCCAGCAAACGGGAACCTTCTAATGAAAAACTGTTTTTT. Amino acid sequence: CASKREPSNEKLFF.

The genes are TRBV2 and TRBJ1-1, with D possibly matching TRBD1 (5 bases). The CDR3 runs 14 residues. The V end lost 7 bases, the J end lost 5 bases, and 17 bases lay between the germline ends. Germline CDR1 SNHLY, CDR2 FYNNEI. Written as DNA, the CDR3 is TGTGCCAGCAAAGGAGACAGCGGGCCGACTGAAGCTTTCTTT. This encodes CASKGDSGPTEAFF.

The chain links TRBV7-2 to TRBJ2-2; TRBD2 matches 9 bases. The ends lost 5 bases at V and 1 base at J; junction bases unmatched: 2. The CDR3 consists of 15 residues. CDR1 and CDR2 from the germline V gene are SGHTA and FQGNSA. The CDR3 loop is CASSATSGNTGELFF. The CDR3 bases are TGTGCCAGCAGCGCGACTAGCGGGAACACCGGGGAGCTGTTTTTT.

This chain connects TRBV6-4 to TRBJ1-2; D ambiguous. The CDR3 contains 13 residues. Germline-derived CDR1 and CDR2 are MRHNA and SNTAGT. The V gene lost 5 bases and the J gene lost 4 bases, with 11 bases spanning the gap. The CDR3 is CASSPGVGYGYTF. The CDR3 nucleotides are TGTGCCAGCAGTCCCGGGGTTGGCTATGGCTACACCTTC.

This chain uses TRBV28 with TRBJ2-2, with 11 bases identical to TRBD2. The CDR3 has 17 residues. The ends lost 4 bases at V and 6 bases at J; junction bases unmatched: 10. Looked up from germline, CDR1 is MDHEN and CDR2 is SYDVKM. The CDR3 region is CASSSPSGRRAAGELFF. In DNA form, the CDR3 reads TGTGCCAGCAGTTCCCCTAGCGGGAGGAGGGCCGCCGGGGAGCTGTTTTTT.

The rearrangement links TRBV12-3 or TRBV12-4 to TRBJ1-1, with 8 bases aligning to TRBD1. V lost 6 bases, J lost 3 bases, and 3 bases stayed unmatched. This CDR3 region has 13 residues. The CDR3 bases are TGTGCCAGCAGCCTGACAGGGGACACTGAAGCTTTCTTT. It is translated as CASSLTGDTEAFF.

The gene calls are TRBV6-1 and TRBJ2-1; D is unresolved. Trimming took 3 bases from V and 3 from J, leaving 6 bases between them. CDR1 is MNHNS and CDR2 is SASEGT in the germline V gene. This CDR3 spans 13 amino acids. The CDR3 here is CASSENSYNEQFF. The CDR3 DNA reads TGTGCCAGCAGTGAGAACAGCTACAATGAGCAGTTCTTC.

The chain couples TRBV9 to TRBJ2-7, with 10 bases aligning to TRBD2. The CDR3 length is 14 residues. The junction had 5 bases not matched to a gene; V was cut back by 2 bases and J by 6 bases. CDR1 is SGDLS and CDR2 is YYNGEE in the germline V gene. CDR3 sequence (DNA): TGTGCCAGCAGCGTTTCTAGCGGGAGTCCCGAGCAGTACTTC. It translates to CASSVSSGSPEQYF.

The CDR3 DNA reads as TGTGCCAGTCCCTGGGGGGGGATGAACACTGAAGCTTTCTTT. Translating gives CASPWGGMNTEAFF. This sequence joins TRBV19 and TRBJ1-1, with a possible D match to TRBD1 (5 bases). CDR3 length equals 14 residues. The V and J ends lost 8 bases and 0 bases respectively, with 13 bases between them. Germline CDR1 and CDR2: LNHDA and SQIVND (reference sequence). Full variable domain (outside the CDR3, taken from reference TRBV19 and TRBJ1-1): DGGITQSPKYLFRKEGQNVTLSCEQNLNHDAMYWYRQDPGQGLRLIYYSQIVNDFQKGDIAEGYSVSREKKESFPLTVTSAQKNPTAFYLCASPWGGMNTEAFFGQGTRLTVV.

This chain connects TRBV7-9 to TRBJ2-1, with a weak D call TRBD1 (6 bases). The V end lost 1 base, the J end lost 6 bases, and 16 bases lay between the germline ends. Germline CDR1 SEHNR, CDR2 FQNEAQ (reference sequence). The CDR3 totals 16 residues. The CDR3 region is CASSLEGVPPGNEQFF. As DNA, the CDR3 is TGTGCCAGCAGCTTAGAGGGGGTCCCGCCGGGCAATGAGCAGTTCTTC.

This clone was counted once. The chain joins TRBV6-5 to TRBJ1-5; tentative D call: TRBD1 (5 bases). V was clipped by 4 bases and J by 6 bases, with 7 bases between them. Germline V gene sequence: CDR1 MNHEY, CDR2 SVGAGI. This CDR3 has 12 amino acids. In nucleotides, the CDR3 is TGTGCCAGCAGTTTCCAGGGTCAGCCCCAGCATTTT. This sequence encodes CASSFQGQPQHF.

The CDR3 sequence is CASSPGQGVYEQYF. The DNA for the CDR3 is TGCGCCAGCAGCCCGGGACAGGGGGTCTACGAGCAGTACTTC. This chain uses TRBV5-1 with TRBJ2-7; 11 bases match TRBD1. Germline CDR1 is SGHRS and CDR2 is YFSETQ. V lost 4 bases and J lost 3; bases outside the gene matches: 3. The CDR3 runs to 14 residues.

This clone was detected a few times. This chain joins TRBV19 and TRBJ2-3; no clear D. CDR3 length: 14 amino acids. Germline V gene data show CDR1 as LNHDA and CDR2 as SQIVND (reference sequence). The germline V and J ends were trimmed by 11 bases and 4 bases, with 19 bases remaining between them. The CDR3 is CASSRNGRADTQYF. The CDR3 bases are TGTGCCTCTTCCCGTAATGGCCGTGCAGATACGCAGTATTTT.